This TCR beta chain was documented in a study of regulatory T cells in long-lasting Graves disease (dated by TCRdb to the early 2020s). Background on the whole study: Patients with newly diagnosed Graves' disease had been on antithyroid drugs for under 3 months. Patients with persistent Graves' disease were compared with patients with newly diagnosed Graves' disease using TCR sequencing and RNA sequencing of peripheral blood. The study was registered as a clinical trial and conducted in China. A total of around 35 samples underwent TCR sequencing: some 13 from persistent and roughly 20 from newly diagnosed Graves' disease patients.

Broader findings and caveats from the paper: Peripheral blood alone was examined, since thyroid tissue, which constituted the primary lesion, could not be accessed. The small sample size was acknowledged by the authors as a limitation that may reduce accuracy. A larger number of public clonotypes was shared among persistent patients (about 2,700) than among newly diagnosed patients (roughly 970). Preferential use of TRBV28, TRBJ1-2 and TRBJ2-5 was observed in persistent disease, whereas TRBV20-1 and TRBJ2-1 were favored in newly diagnosed disease. Sequencing and analysis were limited to the TCR beta chain. Compared with newly diagnosed patients, patients with persistent Graves' disease had lower TCR Shannon entropy and fewer highly expanded clones, which suggests clonal expansion.

Libraries were prepared through multiplex PCR. Sequencing was carried out with an Illumina HiSeq 4000. To build TCR beta libraries, CDR3 regions were amplified by Arm-PCR using iRepertoire HTBI primers. Before sequencing, the PCR products went through gel purification. As for the original processing: A total of 62 TRBV and some 15 TRBJ segments were identified across samples and were used for gene usage analysis of CDR3 amino acid clonotypes. COPE and FqMerger were used to merge the filtered high-quality paired reads into contigs. BLAST was used to align contigs to IMGT TRBV, TRBD and TRBJ reference genes, and CDR3 was defined according to IMGT. Highly expanded clones were defined as clonotypes with a frequency above 0.1%. Repertoire diversity was measured by Shannon entropy, and V-J evenness by the Gini coefficient. A clonotype was considered public if more than one individual shared it. Using fastp at Q25 and MiXCR, TCRdb reprocessed the public reads and kept productive beta chains. Records with the same CDR3 protein are collapsed into one entry carrying the most frequent genes and DNA. The V and J calls here are based on TCRdb, not the publication. Within this sample are about 380,000 distinct CDR3 sequences, with roughly 15% of them counted one time only. About a fifth of the sample comes from the top ten.

Including cysteine and phenylalanine, the CDR3 has 16 amino acids. Of the read, only the CDR3 DNA is kept; its 48 bases are in frame from base 1. Relative to germline, V is missing 5 bases and J is missing 5 bases, with 10 bases of the junction outside any gene match. CDR1 is given as GTSNPN and CDR2 as SVGIG, both from the germline V gene (reference sequence). This specimen's time point label, interpreted: newly diagnosed GD, antithyroid drugs for less than 3 months. For both TCR sequencing and RNA sequencing, RNA was extracted from PBMCs in TRIzol. The diagnosis of Graves' disease was made according to American Thyroid Association guidelines. Patients for the study were recruited at an endocrinology department in Xi'an, China. Each patient gave about 8.1 milliliters of peripheral blood, collected in an EDTA anticoagulant tube. Ficoll Paque Plus density gradient separation was used to isolate PBMCs, and no further T cell sorting was performed. An Agilent 2100 Bioanalyzer and agarose gel were used to check RNA quality, and a NanoDrop 2000 was used to measure RNA concentration.

This clonotype came up many times. This receptor's antigen is unknown. One base away there is no much larger clone; base qualities are not given. The material sequenced was peripheral blood mononuclear cells (PBMCs), taken at new diagnosis, from a patient treated with antithyroid drugs. This clonotype originated in a female donor with Graves disease. The sequence joins TRBV30 to TRBJ2-5; 14 bases in between match TRBD2. The DNA sequence is given as TGTGCCTGGGCGGGACTAGCGGGAGCATATATGGAGACCCAGTACTTC. Its protein reads: CAWAGLAGAYMETQYF. With the rest looked up from the reference TRBV30 and TRBJ2-5 genes rather than sequenced, the full variable domain is SQTIHQWPATLVQPVGSPLSLECTVEGTSNPNLYWYRQAAGRGLQLLFYSVGIGQISSEVPQNLSASRPQDRQFILSSKKLLLSDSGFYLCAWAGLAGAYMETQYFGPGTRLLVL.